Sequencing of this TCR beta chain was carried out in a study of blood T cell repertoires in COVID-19. In the authors' workflow: How many nucleated cells were present was estimated from reference gene primer amplification. Some clones are missing from TCRdb's copy, which holds only in-frame ones; the method was immunoSEQ multiplex PCR. V and J calls and clone size follow that table, whereas D and trimming were derived from the DNA. The data show fewer than 500,000 clones, about nine tenths seen once. The clonotype comes from a woman between 18 and 30 years old who had recovered from COVID-19. Sequenced: PBMCs or T cells enriched from blood (not recorded which).

The CDR3 reads CASSQENVNSYGYTF. The DNA of the CDR3 is TGCGCCAGCAGCCAAGAGAATGTTAACAGTTATGGCTACACCTTC. This chain connects TRBV4-1 to TRBJ1-2; no clear D. This CDR3 contains 15 residues. Germline-derived CDR1 and CDR2 are MGHRA and YSYEKL. V gave up 0 bases and J gave up 5 bases, with 13 bases separating them.